This T cell receptor beta chain was sequenced during a study of lymphopenia after photon versus proton radiotherapy (dated by TCRdb to between 2019 and 2020). Turning to the overall study: Photon and proton radiation therapy were compared by the study for their immunological effects in patients with gastrointestinal tumors who developed high-grade lymphopenia. The study was designed to characterize how the impact on the immune system differs between the two radiation modalities. The approximately 20 patients in the cohort had gastrointestinal tumors, were treated with either photon or proton therapy, and subsequently developed lymphopenia. The paper's findings and limits, for the study overall: The survival association was examined only in patients who died, and the authors described better survival with proton therapy as a possibility, not as a demonstrated result. Across the cohort, an inverse correlation was found between a larger post-nadir drop in TCR diversity and overall survival time among patients who died. After the lymphocyte count nadir, repertoires from photon-treated patients showed oligoclonal expansion, particularly of CD8+ Temra cells, and this expansion drove the decline in diversity. During treatment, patients who received proton therapy stayed relatively stable, whereas patients who received photon therapy lost naive T cells and TCR diversity and gained effector/memory populations.

This clone was seen only a few times. It lacks a known antigen. The record has no base qualities; no much larger clone is one base away. From cysteine to phenylalanine, the CDR3 is 18 amino acids long. Here the CDR3 DNA is all that survives: 54 bases in frame from base 1. Deletion took 2 bases off V and 3 bases off J, with a span of 22 bases between the germline ends. From the germline V gene, CDR1 is SGHVS and CDR2 is FQNEAQ. The library was obtained by the immunoSEQ multiplex PCR assay. T cell repertoires were profiled by deep sequencing of rearranged TCR beta loci, alongside multiparametric flow cytometry. What TCRdb holds here is the immuneACCESS table cut down to in-frame rearrangements. Part of the clones is not present; checked against another copy, under half of the missing clones reflect an unresolved V gene, and the others are unexplained. In all, the sample holds around 18,000 clones, and approximately 82% of those were seen once. The ten biggest clones cover 20% to 25% of the sample.

This sample comprised peripheral blood, obtained from a patient treated with proton-based radiotherapy. Recombination connected TRBV7-8 to TRBJ1-1, with a tentative D gene TRBD1 over 6 matching bases. This TCR was sampled from a man aged 65 to 79 with pancreatic cancer. The sequence in DNA is TGTGCCAGCAGCTTAAGGGGGTATGGGGAGAAATTTGACACTGAAGCTTTCTTT. It translates to CASSLRGYGEKFDTEAFF.